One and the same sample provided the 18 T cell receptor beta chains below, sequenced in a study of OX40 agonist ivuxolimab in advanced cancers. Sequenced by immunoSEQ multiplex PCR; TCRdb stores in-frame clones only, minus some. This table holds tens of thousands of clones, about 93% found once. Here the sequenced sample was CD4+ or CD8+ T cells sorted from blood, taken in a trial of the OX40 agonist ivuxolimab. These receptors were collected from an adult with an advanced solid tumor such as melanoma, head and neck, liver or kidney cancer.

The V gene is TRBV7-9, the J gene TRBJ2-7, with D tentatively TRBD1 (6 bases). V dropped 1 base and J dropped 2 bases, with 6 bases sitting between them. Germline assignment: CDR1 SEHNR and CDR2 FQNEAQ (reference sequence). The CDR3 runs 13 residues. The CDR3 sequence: CASSLGTAYEQYF. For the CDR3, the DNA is TGTGCCAGCAGCTTAGGGACAGCCTACGAGCAGTACTTC.

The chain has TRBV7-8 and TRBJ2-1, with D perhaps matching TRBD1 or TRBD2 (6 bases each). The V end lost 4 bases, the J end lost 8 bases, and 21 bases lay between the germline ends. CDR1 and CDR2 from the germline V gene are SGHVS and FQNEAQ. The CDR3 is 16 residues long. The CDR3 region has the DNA TGTGCCAGCAGCTCCGTAGGAGGGCTCGGGGGCGATGAGCAGTTCTTC. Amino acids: CASSSVGGLGGDEQFF.

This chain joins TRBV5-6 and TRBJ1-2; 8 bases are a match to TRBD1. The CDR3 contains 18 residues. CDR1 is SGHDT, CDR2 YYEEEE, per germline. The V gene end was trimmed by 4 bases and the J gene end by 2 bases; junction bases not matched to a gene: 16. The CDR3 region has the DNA TGTGCCAGCAGCCCGGCAGGGACAGGCGGCGCGGTCAACTATGGCTACACCTTC. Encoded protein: CASSPAGTGGAVNYGYTF. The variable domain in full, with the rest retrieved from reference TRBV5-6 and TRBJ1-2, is DAGVTQSPTHLIKTRGQQVTLRCSPKSGHDTVSWYQQALGQGPQFIFQYYEEEERQRGNFPDRFSGHQFPNYSSELNVNALLLGDSALYLCASSPAGTGGAVNYGYTFGSGTRLTVV.

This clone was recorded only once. In DNA, the CDR3 is TGTGCCAGTAGTATAGATTCCGGGGCACATCAGCCCCAGCATTTT. Translation gives CASSIDSGAHQPQHF. This chain joins TRBV19 and TRBJ1-5; D might be TRBD1 (5 bases). The V gene's germline CDR1 is LNHDA and CDR2 SQIVND (reference sequence). Trimming removed 0 bases from V and 5 bases from J, with 11 bases in between. The CDR3 covers 15 residues.

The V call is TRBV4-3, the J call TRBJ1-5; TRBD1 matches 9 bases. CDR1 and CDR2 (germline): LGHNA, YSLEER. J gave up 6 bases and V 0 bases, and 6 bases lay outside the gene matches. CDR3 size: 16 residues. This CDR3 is CASSQEVQGAFQPQHF. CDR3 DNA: TGCGCCAGCAGCCAAGAAGTACAGGGGGCTTTTCAGCCCCAGCATTTT.

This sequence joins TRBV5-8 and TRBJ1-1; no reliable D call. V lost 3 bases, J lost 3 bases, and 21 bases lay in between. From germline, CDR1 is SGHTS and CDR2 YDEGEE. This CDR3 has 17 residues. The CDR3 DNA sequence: TGTGCCAGCAGCTACAGACGTTATCTGGTTATGGACACTGAAGCTTTCTTT. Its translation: CASSYRRYLVMDTEAFF.

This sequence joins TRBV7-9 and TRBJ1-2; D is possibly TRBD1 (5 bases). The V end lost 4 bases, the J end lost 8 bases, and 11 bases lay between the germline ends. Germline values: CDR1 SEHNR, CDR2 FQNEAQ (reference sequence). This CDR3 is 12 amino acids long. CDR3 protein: CASSYIRGGYTF. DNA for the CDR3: TGTGCCAGCAGCTACATACGGGGGGGCTACACCTTC.

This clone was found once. Here the CDR3 reads CASSQGGGGIETQYF. CDR3 bases: TGCGCCAGCAGCCAAGGAGGGGGAGGAATAGAGACCCAGTACTTC. J is TRBJ2-5 and V is TRBV4-3; D tentatively reads TRBD1 or TRBD2 (6 bases each). In germline, CDR1 is LGHNA, CDR2 YSLEER. V was shortened by 1 base and J by 4 bases, with 13 bases between the two germline ends. The CDR3 contains 15 residues.

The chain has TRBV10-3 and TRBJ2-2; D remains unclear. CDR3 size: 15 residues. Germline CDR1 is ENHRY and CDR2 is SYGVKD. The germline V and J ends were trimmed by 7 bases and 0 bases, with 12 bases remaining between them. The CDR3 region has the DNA TGTGCCATCATTAAAGAAGAATCGAACACCGGGGAGCTGTTTTTT. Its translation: CAIIKEESNTGELFF.

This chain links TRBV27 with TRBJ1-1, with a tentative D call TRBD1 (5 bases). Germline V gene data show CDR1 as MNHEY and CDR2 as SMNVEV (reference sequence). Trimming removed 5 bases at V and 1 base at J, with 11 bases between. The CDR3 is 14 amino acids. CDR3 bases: TGTGCCAGCAGTCCGGACACCACGAACACTGAAGCTTTCTTT. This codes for CASSPDTTNTEAFF.

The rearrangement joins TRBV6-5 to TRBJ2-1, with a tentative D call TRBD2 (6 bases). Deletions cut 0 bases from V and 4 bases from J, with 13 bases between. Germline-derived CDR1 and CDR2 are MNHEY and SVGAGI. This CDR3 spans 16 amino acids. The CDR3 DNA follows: TGTGCCAGCAGTTACTCGACGGGGGAGTGGTACAATGAGCAGTTCTTC. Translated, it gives CASSYSTGEWYNEQFF.

Here the CDR3 reads CASSLDGMEQPQHF. In DNA, the CDR3 is TGTGCCAGCAGCTTAGATGGCATGGAACAGCCCCAGCATTTT. The chain employs TRBV7-2 and TRBJ1-5; D call uncertain. Trimming cost V 1 base and J 7 bases, with 11 bases left between them. In germline, CDR1 is SGHTA, CDR2 FQGNSA. The CDR3 has 14 amino acids.

The CDR3 sequence is CASSPSGRKQYF. The CDR3 bases are TGTGCCAGTTCCCCTAGCGGGAGGAAGCAGTACTTC. The chain employs TRBV27 and TRBJ2-7; TRBD2 matches at 11 bases. The junction had 6 bases not matched to a gene; V was cut back by 9 bases and J by 8 bases. Germline V CDR1 and CDR2: MNHEY, SMNVEV (reference sequence). The CDR3 consists of 12 residues.

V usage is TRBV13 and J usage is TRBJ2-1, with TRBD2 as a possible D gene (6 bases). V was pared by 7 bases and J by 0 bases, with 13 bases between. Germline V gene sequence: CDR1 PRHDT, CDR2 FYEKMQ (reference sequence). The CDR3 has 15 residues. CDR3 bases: TGTGCCAGCACCCTTACCGGGAGCTCCTACAATGAGCAGTTCTTC. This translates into CASTLTGSSYNEQFF.

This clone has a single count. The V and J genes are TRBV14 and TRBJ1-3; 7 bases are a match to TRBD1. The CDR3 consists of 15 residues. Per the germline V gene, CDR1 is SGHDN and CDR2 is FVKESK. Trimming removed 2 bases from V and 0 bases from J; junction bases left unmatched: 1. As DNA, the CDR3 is TGTGCCAGCAGCCAATACAGGGGCTCTGGAAACACCATATATTTT. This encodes CASSQYRGSGNTIYF.

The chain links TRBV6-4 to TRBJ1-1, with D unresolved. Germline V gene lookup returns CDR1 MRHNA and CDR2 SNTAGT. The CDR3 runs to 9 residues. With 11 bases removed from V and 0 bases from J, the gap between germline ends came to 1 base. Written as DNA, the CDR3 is TGTGCCTTGAACACTGAAGCTTTCTTT. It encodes CALNTEAFF.

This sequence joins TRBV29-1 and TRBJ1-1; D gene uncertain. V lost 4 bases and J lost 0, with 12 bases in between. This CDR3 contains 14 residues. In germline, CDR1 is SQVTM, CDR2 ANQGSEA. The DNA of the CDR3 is TGCAGCGTTGCCGGGGAGAGTATGAACACTGAAGCTTTCTTT. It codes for CSVAGESMNTEAFF.

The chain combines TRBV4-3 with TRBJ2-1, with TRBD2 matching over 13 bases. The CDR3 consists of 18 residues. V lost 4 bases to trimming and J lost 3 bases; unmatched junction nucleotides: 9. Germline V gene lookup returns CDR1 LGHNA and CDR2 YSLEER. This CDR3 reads CASSLTSGRRLGYNEQFF. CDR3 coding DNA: TGCGCCAGCAGCCTGACTAGCGGGAGGAGATTAGGCTACAATGAGCAGTTCTTC.